This T cell receptor (beta chain) was retrieved from a study of shared clonotypes between healthy human individuals. At the level of the study: The study enrolled two women and a few men aged 18 to 49. For every donor, three CD4 naive, three CD4 memory, two CD8 naive and one CD8 memory plates were used. General observations from the study: Generation probabilities were higher for clonotypes shared across all four sorted-subset donors than for unshared ones.

With regard to this clone: Antigen: not known.

The data were produced by immunoSEQ multiplex PCR, yet TCRdb's version contains in-frame clones alone and is incomplete. Of some 600,000 clones in the sample, approximately 96% were seen once. Terminally differentiated effector memory CD45RA+ cells were excluded by CCR7 positive selection of CD45RO-negative cells. The ends lost 5 bases at V and 5 bases at J; junction bases unmatched: 9. This CDR3 contains 14 residues. CDR1 is MDHEN, CDR2 SYDVKM, per germline. This TCR derives from a woman aged 25 to 39 in good health. The sample taken for sequencing was naive CD8+ T cells sorted from blood. The V call is TRBV28, the J call TRBJ2-7, with TRBD1 matching 7 bases. The CDR3 sequence: CASSTRDSLHEQYF. CDR3 DNA: TGTGCCAGCAGTACCCGGGACAGTCTCCACGAGCAGTACTTC. Full variable domain (remainder filled in from reference TRBV28 and TRBJ2-7): DVKVTQSSRYLVKRTGEKVFLECVQDMDHENMFWYRQDPGLGLRLIYFSYDVKMKEKGDIPEGYSVSREKKERFSLILESASTNQTSMYLCASSTRDSLHEQYFGPGTRLTVT.